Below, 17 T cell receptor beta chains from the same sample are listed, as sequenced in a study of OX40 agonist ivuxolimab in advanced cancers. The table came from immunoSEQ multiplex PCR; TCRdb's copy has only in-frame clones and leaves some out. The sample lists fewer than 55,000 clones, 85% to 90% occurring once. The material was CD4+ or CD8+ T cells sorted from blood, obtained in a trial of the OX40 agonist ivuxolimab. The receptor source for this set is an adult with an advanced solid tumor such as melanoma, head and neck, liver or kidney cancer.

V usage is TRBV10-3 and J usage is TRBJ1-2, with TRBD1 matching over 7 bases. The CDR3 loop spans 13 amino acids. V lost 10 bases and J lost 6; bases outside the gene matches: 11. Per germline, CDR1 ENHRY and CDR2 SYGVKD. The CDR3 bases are TGTGCCAACTCACAGGGGATCACGGATGGCTACACCTTC. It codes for CANSQGITDGYTF.

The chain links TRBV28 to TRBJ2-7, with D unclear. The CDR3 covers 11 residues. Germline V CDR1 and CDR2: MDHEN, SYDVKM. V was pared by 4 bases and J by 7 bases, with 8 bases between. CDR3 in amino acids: CASSSPREQYV. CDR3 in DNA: TGTGCCAGCAGTTCCCCGAGGGAGCAGTACGTC.

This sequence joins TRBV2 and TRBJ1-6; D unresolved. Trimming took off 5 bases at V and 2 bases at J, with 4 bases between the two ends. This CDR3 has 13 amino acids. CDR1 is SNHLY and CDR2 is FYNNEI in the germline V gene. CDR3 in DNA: TGTGCCAGCAGTACGCCCTATAATTCACCCCTCCACTTT. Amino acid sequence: CASSTPYNSPLHF.

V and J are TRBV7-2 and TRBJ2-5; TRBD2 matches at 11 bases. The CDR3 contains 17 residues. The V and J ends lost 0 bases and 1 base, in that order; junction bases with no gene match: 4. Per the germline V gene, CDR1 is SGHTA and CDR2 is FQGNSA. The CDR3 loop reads CASSLASGTSGQETQYF. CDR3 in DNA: TGTGCCAGCAGCTTAGCCTCCGGGACTAGCGGCCAAGAGACCCAGTACTTC.

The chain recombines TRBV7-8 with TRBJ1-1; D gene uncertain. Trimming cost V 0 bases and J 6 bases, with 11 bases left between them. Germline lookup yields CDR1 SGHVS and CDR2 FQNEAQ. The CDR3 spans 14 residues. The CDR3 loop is CASSLARNPPEAFF. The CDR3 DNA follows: TGTGCCAGCAGCTTAGCGAGGAACCCCCCTGAAGCTTTCTTT.

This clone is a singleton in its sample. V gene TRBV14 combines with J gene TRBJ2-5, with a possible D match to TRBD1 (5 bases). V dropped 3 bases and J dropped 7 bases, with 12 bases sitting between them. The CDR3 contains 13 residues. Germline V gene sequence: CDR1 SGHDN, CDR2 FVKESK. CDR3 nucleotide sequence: TGTGCCAGCAGCCAGGCTGGGGCGGTGACCCAGTACTTC. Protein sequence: CASSQAGAVTQYF. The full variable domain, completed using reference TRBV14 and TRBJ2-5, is EAGVTQFPSHSVIEKGQTVTLRCDPISGHDNLYWYRRVMGKEIKFLLHFVKESKQDESGMPNNRFLAERTGGTYSTLKVQPAELEDSGVYFCASSQAGAVTQYFGPGTRLLVL.

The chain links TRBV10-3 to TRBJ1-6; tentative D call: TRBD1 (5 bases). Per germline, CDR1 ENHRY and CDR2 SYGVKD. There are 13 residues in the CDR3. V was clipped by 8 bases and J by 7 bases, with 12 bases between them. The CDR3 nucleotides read TGTGCCATCTCAGAAGGGGAGAATTCACCCCTCCACTTT. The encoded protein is CAISEGENSPLHF.

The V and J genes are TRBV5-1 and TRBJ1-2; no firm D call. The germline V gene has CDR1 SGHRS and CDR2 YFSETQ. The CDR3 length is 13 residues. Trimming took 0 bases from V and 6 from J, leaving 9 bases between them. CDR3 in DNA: TGCGCCAGCAGCTTGGACGGTAGTCATGGCTACACCTTC. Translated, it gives CASSLDGSHGYTF. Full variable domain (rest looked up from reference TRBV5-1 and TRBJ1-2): KAGVTQTPRYLIKTRGQQVTLSCSPISGHRSVSWYQQTPGQGLQFLFEYFSETQRNKGNFPGRFSGRQFSNSRSEMNVSTLELGDSALYLCASSLDGSHGYTFGSGTRLTVV.

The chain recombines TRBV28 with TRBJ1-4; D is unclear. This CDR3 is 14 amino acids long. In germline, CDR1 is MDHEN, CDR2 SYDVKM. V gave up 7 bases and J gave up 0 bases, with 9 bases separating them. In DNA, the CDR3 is TGTGCCAGCAAGGTCGCCGCAACTAATGAAAAACTGTTTTTT. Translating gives CASKVAATNEKLFF.

The CDR3 sequence is CASSEGGLAGVGETQYF. CDR3 DNA sequence: TGTGCCAGCAGTGAAGGAGGACTAGCGGGAGTAGGAGAGACCCAGTACTTC. The V gene is TRBV6-1, the J gene TRBJ2-5, with TRBD2 matching over 13 bases. CDR1 and CDR2 from the germline V gene are MNHNS and SASEGT. V lost 1 base, J lost 4 bases, and 6 bases stayed unmatched. The CDR3 sequence is 17 residues long.

Here the CDR3 reads CAVSRKGGLAGDGYTF. DNA for the CDR3: TGTGCCGTATCCCGGAAGGGCGGACTTGCGGGGGATGGCTACACCTTC. The chain couples TRBV10-3 to TRBJ1-2; weak D call: TRBD1 (5 bases). Trimming cost V 11 bases and J 6 bases, with 28 bases left between them. CDR3 length: 16 residues. Germline V CDR1 and CDR2: ENHRY, SYGVKD.

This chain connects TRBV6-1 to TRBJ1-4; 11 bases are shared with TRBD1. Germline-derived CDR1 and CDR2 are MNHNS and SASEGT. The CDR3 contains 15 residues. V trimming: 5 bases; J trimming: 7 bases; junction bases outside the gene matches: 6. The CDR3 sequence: CASSRTGGEGEKLFF. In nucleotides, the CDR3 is TGTGCCAGCAGTAGGACAGGGGGCGAGGGTGAAAAACTGTTTTTT.

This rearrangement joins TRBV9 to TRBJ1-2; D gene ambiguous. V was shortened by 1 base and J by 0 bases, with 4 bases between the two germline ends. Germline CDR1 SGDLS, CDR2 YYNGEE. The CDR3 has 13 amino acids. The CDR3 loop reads CASSVSANYGYTF. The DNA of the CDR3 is TGTGCCAGCAGCGTATCCGCTAACTATGGCTACACCTTC.

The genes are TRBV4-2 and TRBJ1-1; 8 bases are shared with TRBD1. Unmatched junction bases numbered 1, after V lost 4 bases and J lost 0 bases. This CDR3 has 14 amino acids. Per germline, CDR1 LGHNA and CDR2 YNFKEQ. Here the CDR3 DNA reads TGTGCCAGCAGCCCACAGGGGGTGAACACTGAAGCTTTCTTT. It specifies CASSPQGVNTEAFF.

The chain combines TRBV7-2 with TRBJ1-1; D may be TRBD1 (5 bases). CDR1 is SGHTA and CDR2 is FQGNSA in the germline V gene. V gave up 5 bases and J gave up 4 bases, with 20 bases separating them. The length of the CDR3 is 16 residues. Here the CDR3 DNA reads TGTGCCAGCAGCGCCCTCGGCAAGGGGATGTCCACTGAAGCTTTCTTT. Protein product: CASSALGKGMSTEAFF.

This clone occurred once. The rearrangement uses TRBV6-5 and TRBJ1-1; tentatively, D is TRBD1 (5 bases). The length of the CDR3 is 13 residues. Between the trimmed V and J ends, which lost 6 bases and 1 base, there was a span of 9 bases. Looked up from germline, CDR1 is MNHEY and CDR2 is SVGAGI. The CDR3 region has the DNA TGTGCCAGCAGCAAGACAGAGAACACTGAAGCTTTCTTT. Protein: CASSKTENTEAFF.

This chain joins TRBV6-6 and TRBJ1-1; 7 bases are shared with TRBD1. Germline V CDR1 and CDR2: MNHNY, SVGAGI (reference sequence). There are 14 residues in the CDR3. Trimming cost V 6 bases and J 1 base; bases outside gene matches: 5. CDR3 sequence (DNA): TGTGCCAGCAGAGGACAGGTCAAGAACACTGAAGCTTTCTTT. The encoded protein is CASRGQVKNTEAFF.